The 24 T cell receptor beta chains below all came from one sample that was sequenced in a study of T cell responses to AZD1222 COVID-19 vaccine. The table came from immunoSEQ multiplex PCR; TCRdb's copy has only in-frame clones and leaves some out. This table has 90,000 or so clones, roughly 90% appearing once. The sequencing used peripheral blood, collected on day 0 of AZD1222 vaccination. The origin of the receptors is an adult in good health.

This chain links TRBV6-2 or TRBV6-3 with TRBJ1-5; D is uncertain. From germline, CDR1 is MNHEY and CDR2 SVGEGT. The V and J ends lost 2 bases and 11 bases respectively, with 16 bases between them. CDR3 length equals 14 residues. CDR3 amino acids: CASSYLGPTTSQHF. As DNA, the CDR3 is TGTGCCAGCAGTTACCTGGGCCCCACCACGTCCCAGCATTTT.

The rearrangement links TRBV24-1 to TRBJ2-1; 15 bases align to TRBD2. CDR3 length equals 16 residues. Unmatched junction bases numbered 5, after V lost 0 bases and J lost 12 bases. CDR1 is KGHDR and CDR2 is SFDVKD in the germline V gene. This CDR3 reads CATSDLGLAGGSGQFF. CDR3 DNA sequence: TGTGCCACCAGTGATTTGGGACTAGCGGGGGGGAGCGGGCAGTTCTTC.

This clone was counted a single time. The genes are TRBV29-1 and TRBJ2-1; D is unclear. This CDR3 spans 11 amino acids. Germline V lookup: CDR1 SQVTM, CDR2 ANQGSEA. The V end was cut by 7 bases, the J end by 2 bases, with 6 bases between. CDR3 sequence: CSALPYNEQFF. The CDR3 DNA sequence: TGCAGCGCTCTTCCCTACAATGAGCAGTTCTTC.

The chain recombines TRBV7-9 with TRBJ2-1, with D possibly matching TRBD2 (6 bases). In germline, CDR1 is SEHNR, CDR2 FQNEAQ (reference sequence). The germline V and J ends were trimmed by 4 bases and 10 bases, with 14 bases remaining between them. CDR3 length: 13 residues. As DNA, the CDR3 is TGTGCCAGCAGCTCTGGGGGGTCCCTGGAGCAGTTCTTC. This gives the protein CASSSGGSLEQFF. Filled out from reference TRBV7-9 and TRBJ2-1, the complete variable domain reads DTGVSQNPRHKITKRGQNVTFRCDPISEHNRLYWYRQTLGQGPEFLTYFQNEAQLEKSRLLSDRFSAERPKGSFSTLEIQRTEQGDSAMYLCASSSGGSLEQFFGPGTRLTVL.

In this sample, this clone turned up a few times. J is TRBJ1-2 and V is TRBV7-8, with 7 bases that match TRBD1. Losses at the gene ends were 1 base for V and 2 bases for J; bases not matched to a gene: 4. The CDR3 spans 15 residues. Germline assignment: CDR1 SGHVS and CDR2 FQNEAQ. CDR3 residues: CASSLDRGANYGYTF. CDR3 coding DNA: TGTGCCAGCAGCTTAGACAGGGGAGCAAACTATGGCTACACCTTC.

A remark on this clone: At the DNA level, this CDR3 is encoded by other sequences in the same sample as well. The genes are TRBV12-3 or TRBV12-4 and TRBJ1-2; D remains unclear. The germline V and J ends were trimmed by 2 bases and 5 bases, with 6 bases remaining between them. The CDR3 is 12 amino acids. The CDR3: CASSLMGYGYTF. The CDR3 region has the DNA TGTGCCAGCAGTTTAATGGGGTATGGCTACACCTTC.

The chain carries TRBV2 and TRBJ1-2, with 9 positions matching TRBD1. J was trimmed by 12 bases and V by 6 bases; bases with no gene match: 5. Germline V gene data show CDR1 as SNHLY and CDR2 as FYNNEI. The CDR3 consists of 11 residues. CDR3 protein: CASRGQGKNTF. The CDR3 DNA is TGTGCCAGCAGGGGACAGGGAAAGAACACCTTC.

This sequence joins TRBV7-3 and TRBJ1-6, with D unresolved. The CDR3 is made up of 15 amino acids. V shed 1 base and J shed 2 bases, with 6 bases lying between them. Per germline, CDR1 SGHTA and CDR2 FQGTGA. The CDR3, as DNA: TGTGCCAGCAGCTTAATGGCCACCTATAATTCACCCCTCCACTTT. It is translated as CASSLMATYNSPLHF.

This chain uses TRBV4-3 with TRBJ2-7; D is unresolved. V dropped 2 bases and J dropped 7 bases, with 9 bases sitting between them. The CDR3 length is 12 residues. The germline CDR1 and CDR2 sequences are LGHNA and YSLEER. CDR3 nucleotide sequence: TGCGCCAGCAGCCAAACGCCTGCGGAGCAGTACTTC. It is translated as CASSQTPAEQYF.

The genes are TRBV19 and TRBJ1-5; D not certain. CDR3 size: 13 residues. The germline V and J ends were trimmed by 9 bases and 2 bases, with 11 bases remaining between them. CDR1 is LNHDA, CDR2 SQIVND, per germline (reference sequence). CDR3 in DNA: TGTGCCAGCCGGTTTCAGGGCAATCAGCCCCAGCATTTT. This translates into CASRFQGNQPQHF.

The chain carries TRBV28 and TRBJ1-1; D gene unclear. The germline CDR1 and CDR2 sequences are MDHEN and SYDVKM. The ends were cut back, 9 bases at V and 5 bases at J, with 22 bases in the middle. This CDR3 is 15 amino acids long. Here the CDR3 reads CASSPWTQKATEAFF. DNA of the CDR3: TGTGCCAGTTCACCCTGGACCCAAAAAGCAACTGAAGCTTTCTTT. The variable domain in full, with the rest retrieved from reference TRBV28 and TRBJ1-1, is DVKVTQSSRYLVKRTGEKVFLECVQDMDHENMFWYRQDPGLGLRLIYFSYDVKMKEKGDIPEGYSVSREKKERFSLILESASTNQTSMYLCASSPWTQKATEAFFGQGTRLTVV.

V and J are TRBV24-1 and TRBJ2-5, with 7 bases fitting TRBD1. The junction had 10 bases not matched to a gene; V was cut back by 3 bases and J by 4 bases. There are 16 residues in the CDR3. Per germline, CDR1 KGHDR and CDR2 SFDVKD. The CDR3 region is CATSDPQTGYRETQYF. The CDR3 DNA is TGTGCCACCAGTGATCCTCAGACAGGGTACCGAGAGACCCAGTACTTC.

The J gene is TRBJ2-1, the V gene TRBV21-1; the table gives TRBD2 as D, unverified against the DNA. TRBV21-1 is a pseudogene locus. The CDR3 spans 16 residues. As DNA, the CDR3 is TGTGCCAGCAGCAAAGTGGCTAGCGGGGGGAATAATGAGCAGTTCTTC. Residues: CASSKVASGGNNEQFF.

The chain couples TRBV6-2 or TRBV6-3 to TRBJ1-1; D gene uncertain. The CDR3 totals 14 residues. V was pared by 6 bases and J by 4 bases, with 15 bases between. Germline assignment: CDR1 MNHEY and CDR2 SVGEGT. In DNA, the CDR3 is TGTGCCAGCAGCAACCCCACGGGTGCCACTGAAGCTTTCTTT. Its translation is CASSNPTGATEAFF.

This CDR3 reads CASSPDSRPYNEQFF. CDR3 DNA sequence: TGTGCCAGCAGCCCGGACTCACGGCCCTACAATGAGCAGTTCTTC. This rearrangement joins TRBV3-1 (or the pseudogene TRBV3-2) to TRBJ2-1; weak D call: TRBD2 (5 bases). The ends were cut back, 4 bases at V and 2 bases at J, with 12 bases in the middle. Germline V CDR1 and CDR2: LGHDT, YNNKEL (reference sequence). The CDR3 is 15 residues long.

This sequence joins TRBV10-3 and TRBJ2-3, with TRBD1 as a possible D gene (6 bases). Deletions cut 6 bases from V and 1 base from J, with 14 bases between. The CDR3 is 15 amino acids. Looked up from germline, CDR1 is ENHRY and CDR2 is SYGVKD. The CDR3 reads CAISGTRGRTDTQYF. CDR3 bases: TGTGCCATCAGCGGGACAAGGGGCCGCACAGATACGCAGTATTTT.

This clone has only one observation. The rearrangement links TRBV28 to TRBJ1-1, with D tentatively TRBD1 (6 bases). The germline CDR1 and CDR2 sequences are MDHEN and SYDVKM. V dropped 4 bases and J dropped 11 bases, with 17 bases sitting between them. The CDR3 is 13 amino acids. The DNA of the CDR3 is TGTGCCAGCAGTTCCGGGGGGCTTCCTTGGGCTTTCTTT. Protein product: CASSSGGLPWAFF.

The V call is TRBV6-5, the J call TRBJ1-1; the D gene is possibly TRBD1 (5 bases). CDR1 is MNHEY and CDR2 is SVGAGI in the germline V gene. The CDR3 loop spans 14 amino acids. Trimming removed 2 bases at V and 6 bases at J, with 13 bases between. The DNA of the CDR3 is TGTGCCAGCAGTTACGCAGCCCGGGACCCTGAAGCTTTCTTT. It translates to CASSYAARDPEAFF.

This sequence joins TRBV9 and TRBJ1-1; 8 nucleotides align to TRBD1. Germline CDR1 reads SGDLS; CDR2 reads YYNGEE. CDR3 length: 14 residues. The junction had 3 bases not matched to a gene; V was cut back by 4 bases and J by 1 base. The CDR3 DNA follows: TGTGCCAGCAGCTCAGGGGGCGAGAACACTGAAGCTTTCTTT. Its translation: CASSSGGENTEAFF.

On this clone: Different DNA sequences within this sample yield the same CDR3. The chain uses TRBV7-3 and TRBJ1-1; tentatively, D is TRBD1 (6 bases). Germline CDR1 is SGHTA and CDR2 is FQGTGA. The CDR3 is 13 residues long. V dropped 5 bases and J dropped 1 base, with 8 bases sitting between them. The CDR3: CASSLTGNTEAFF. The DNA of the CDR3 is TGTGCCAGCAGCCTGACAGGGAACACTGAAGCTTTCTTT.

This chain links TRBV10-1 with TRBJ1-3, with 9 bases that match TRBD1. Germline CDR1 and CDR2: WNHNN and SYGVQD (reference sequence). Losses at the gene ends were 0 bases for V and 7 bases for J; bases not matched to a gene: 1. This CDR3 contains 14 residues. DNA for the CDR3: TGCGCCAGCAGTGAGTCGACAGGGGGTAACACCATATATTTT. It specifies CASSESTGGNTIYF.

The chain couples TRBV13 to TRBJ2-2; D is unresolved. Trimming took off 4 bases at V and 9 bases at J, with 6 bases between the two ends. The germline CDR1 and CDR2 sequences are PRHDT and FYEKMQ (reference sequence). CDR3 length equals 11 residues. Here the CDR3 reads CASSSPWELFF. The CDR3 DNA reads as TGTGCCAGCAGCTCCCCCTGGGAGCTGTTTTTT.

The V call is TRBV6-7, the J call TRBJ2-7, with D possibly matching TRBD1 (5 bases). TRBV6-7 is sorted into the ORF group, with uncertain function. The CDR3 totals 12 residues. V lost 6 bases, J lost 4 bases, and 10 bases lay in between. The CDR3 DNA sequence: TGTGCCAGCAGGGACATGGGATACGAGCAGTACTTC. Its protein is CASRDMGYEQYF.

This rearrangement joins TRBV11-2 to TRBJ2-5, with D perhaps assigned TRBD1 or TRBD2 (5 bases each). The germline CDR1 and CDR2 sequences are SGHAT and FQNNGV. The CDR3 covers 17 residues. Trimming stripped 1 base from V and 1 base from J, with 16 bases between. CDR3 region: CASSLGGAGTAQETQYF. The CDR3 bases are TGTGCCAGCAGCTTAGGAGGGGCCGGGACCGCCCAAGAGACCCAGTACTTC. Filled out from reference TRBV11-2 and TRBJ2-5, the complete variable domain reads EAGVAQSPRYKIIEKRQSVAFWCNPISGHATLYWYQQILGQGPKLLIQFQNNGVVDDSQLPKDRFSAERLKGVDSTLKIQPAKLEDSAVYLCASSLGGAGTAQETQYFGPGTRLLVL.